Below, 8 T cell receptor beta chains from the same sample are listed, as sequenced in a study of blood T cell repertoires in COVID-19. Some clones are missing from TCRdb's copy, which holds only in-frame ones; the method was immunoSEQ multiplex PCR. The sample lists tens of thousands of clones, around 90% occurring once. The source material was peripheral blood. The receptors were gathered from a male donor with acute or convalescent COVID-19.

The chain couples TRBV6-1 to TRBJ1-6; 7 positions match TRBD1. Trimming removed 3 bases from V and 6 bases from J; junction bases left unmatched: 5. Germline lookup yields CDR1 MNHNS and CDR2 SASEGT. The CDR3 consists of 15 residues. For the CDR3, the DNA is TGTGCCAGCAGTGAGAGGGACAGAGGTAATTCACCCCTCCACTTT. As protein: CASSERDRGNSPLHF.

Sample share makes this clone large. V gene TRBV11-2 combines with J gene TRBJ2-5, with D perhaps matching TRBD2 (6 bases). Germline V gene lookup returns CDR1 SGHAT and CDR2 FQNNGV. CDR3 length: 15 residues. V was pared by 8 bases and J by 1 base, with 17 bases between. CDR3 sequence reads: CASRPAELAQETQYF. CDR3 DNA: TGTGCCAGCCGTCCCGCCGAACTAGCCCAAGAGACCCAGTACTTC.

The chain is built from TRBV5-1 and TRBJ1-5; 9 bases fit TRBD1. CDR1 and CDR2 from the germline V gene are SGHRS and YFSETQ. The CDR3 extends over 15 amino acids. V dropped 0 bases and J dropped 4; count of bases not matched to a gene: 2. The DNA of the CDR3 is TGCGCCAGCAGCTTGGGGGACAGGGAGAATCAGCCCCAGCATTTT. This codes for CASSLGDRENQPQHF.

The rearrangement links TRBV30 to TRBJ1-2; D remains unclear. Trimming stripped 2 bases from V and 5 bases from J, with 12 bases between. The CDR3 extends over 13 amino acids. Looked up from germline, CDR1 is GTSNPN and CDR2 is SVGIG (reference sequence). CDR3 sequence reads: CAWSLQLSYGYTF. CDR3 bases: TGTGCCTGGAGTTTACAGCTCTCATATGGCTACACCTTC. The entire variable domain, with the rest obtained from reference TRBV30 and TRBJ1-2, is as follows: SQTIHQWPATLVQPVGSPLSLECTVEGTSNPNLYWYRQAAGRGLQLLFYSVGIGQISSEVPQNLSASRPQDRQFILSSKKLLLSDSGFYLCAWSLQLSYGYTFGSGTRLTVV.

The chain is built from TRBV28 and TRBJ1-2, with 7 bases identical to TRBD1. V was pared by 5 bases and J by 4 bases, with 10 bases of the junction left unmatched. This CDR3 region has 15 residues. Germline CDR1 MDHEN, CDR2 SYDVKM. The CDR3 is CASSHGAGGAYGYTF. CDR3 in DNA: TGTGCCAGCAGTCACGGGGCAGGGGGAGCCTATGGCTACACCTTC.

V usage is TRBV5-5 and J usage is TRBJ1-5; 9 nucleotides align to TRBD1. Unmatched junction bases numbered 6, after V lost 4 bases and J lost 4 bases. CDR3 length: 15 residues. CDR1 and CDR2 from the germline V gene are SGHKS and YYEKEE (reference sequence). The chain's CDR3 is CASSRDRDTNQPQHF. The DNA of the CDR3 is TGTGCCAGCAGCCGGGACAGGGATACAAATCAGCCCCAGCATTTT.

This clone was seen more than once but under ten times. V gene TRBV7-9 combines with J gene TRBJ2-2, with TRBD1 identical over 9 bases. From germline, CDR1 is SEHNR and CDR2 FQNEAQ (reference sequence). Trimming at V came to 4 bases and at J to 5 bases, leaving 8 bases not matched to a gene. The CDR3 consists of 16 residues. The CDR3 DNA follows: TGTGCCAGCAGCTCGTCTCCGGGACAGGGTACCGGGGAGCTGTTTTTT. Translation gives CASSSSPGQGTGELFF.

The chain has TRBV10-3 and TRBJ1-5; D remains unclear. The CDR3 has 15 amino acids. Trimming left V 2 bases short and J 2 bases short, with 10 bases between. Germline-derived CDR1 and CDR2 are ENHRY and SYGVKD. The CDR3 loop is CAISEGGFGNQPQHF. The CDR3 nucleotides read TGTGCCATCAGTGAGGGAGGTTTTGGCAATCAGCCCCAGCATTTT.